These T cell receptor beta chains were read from a single sample in a study of CD8 T cell repertoires and HIV-1 epitope variants. The repertoire was sequenced with immunoSEQ multiplex PCR; TCRdb's copy has only in-frame clones and lacks some. This table has 4,000 to 5,500 clones, approximately 72% appearing once. What these receptors recognize is not known. Sample: cultured CD8+ T cells derived from PBMCs. All receptors derive from a male donor with HIV. Both conserved end residues are part of each CDR3. The D gene is left open where the match is weak. Some rows mark clone size as missing; the rest say once, few, many or name a class of expanded clone.

size	V	J	D	DNA	CDR3
NA	TRBV7-8	TRBJ1-1	NA	TGTGCCAGCAGCTTGGGAGGGGGACCCGTTGAAGCTTTCTTT	CASSLGGGPVEAFF
NA	TRBV7-6	TRBJ1-1	NA	TGTGCCAGCAGCTTAGGGGAGAACACTGAAGCTTTCTTT	CASSLGENTEAFF
NA	TRBV15	TRBJ1-4	NA	TGTGCCACCAGCAGGGCCGACTCCCTCGGGGGTGAAAAACTGTTTTTT	CATSRADSLGGEKLFF
few	TRBV6-5	TRBJ2-7	TRBD1	TGTGCCAGCGGCCAGGGACAGTCCTACGAGCAGTACTTC	CASGQGQSYEQYF
NA	TRBV5-4	TRBJ2-7	NA	TGTGCCAGCAGCTTGTCCGGGAGCTCCTACGAGCAGTACTTC	CASSLSGSSYEQYF
NA	TRBV27	TRBJ2-5	TRBD1	TGTGCCAGCAGTTCGACAGGGCCAGGGGAGACCCAGTACTTC	CASSSTGPGETQYF
NA	TRBV7-6	TRBJ2-1	TRBD2	TGTGCCAGCAGCTCGGGACTAGCGGTCTACAATGAGCAGTTCTTC	CASSSGLAVYNEQFF
NA	TRBV6-5	TRBJ2-6	NA	TGTGCCAGCAGTTACTCGAGCTCTGGGGCCAACGTCCTGACTTTC	CASSYSSSGANVLTF
once	TRBV29-1	TRBJ2-3	TRBD1	TGCAGCGTTGAAGGAACAGGGGACAGCACAGATACGCAGTATTTT	CSVEGTGDSTDTQYF
NA	TRBV27	TRBJ2-7	TRBD2	TGTGCCAGCAGTCTTCGGACTAGCGGGGGGGGAACCTACGAGCAGTACTTC	CASSLRTSGGGTYEQYF
few	TRBV14	TRBJ2-7	NA	TGTGCCAGCAGCCAAGTAGAGGAGATCTACGAGCAGTACTTC	CASSQVEEIYEQYF
NA	TRBV7-2	TRBJ2-3	TRBD2	TGTGCCAGCAGCTTAGCGGGGGGGAGCACAGATACGCAGTATTTT	CASSLAGGSTDTQYF
few	TRBV14	TRBJ2-6	NA	TGTGCCAGCAGCCAAGAAACGGGGAGATCGGCTGGGGCCAACGTCCTGACTTTC	CASSQETGRSAGANVLTF
NA	TRBV15	TRBJ1-5	TRBD1	TGTGCCACCAGCAGAGATTTTACAGGGGGACAGCCCCAGCATTTT	CATSRDFTGGQPQHF
few	TRBV7-2	TRBJ2-7	TRBD1	TGTGCCAGCAGCTCGCGATCCGGGACAGCATCCTACGAGCAGTACTTC	CASSSRSGTASYEQYF
NA	TRBV11-2	TRBJ1-3	NA	TGTGCCAGCAGCTTAGACTGGTCAGGCTCTGGAAACACCATATATTTT	CASSLDWSGSGNTIYF
NA	TRBV9	TRBJ2-1	TRBD2	TGTGCCAGCAGCGTGCTAGCGGGGGGGCCTAATGAGCAGTTCTTC	CASSVLAGGPNEQFF
NA	TRBV28	TRBJ2-3	TRBD1	TGTGCCAGCAGACCACAGGGGTTGAGGGATACGCAGTATTTT	CASRPQGLRDTQYF
NA	TRBV7-8	TRBJ2-1	NA	TGTGCCAGCAGCTTAGACGGTGCCAGTGAGCAGTTCTTC	CASSLDGASEQFF
few	TRBV9	TRBJ2-2	NA	TGTGCCAGCAGCGTAGGGGGAGGCACCGGGGAGCTGTTTTTT	CASSVGGGTGELFF
NA	TRBV28	TRBJ1-5	NA	TGTGCCAGCCAACCAGGGGCGGCGAGCAATCAGCCCCAGCATTTT	CASQPGAASNQPQHF
NA	TRBV7-8	TRBJ2-1	NA	TGTGCCAGCAGCTTAACACAGGGCCCCTCGGATGAGCAGTTCTTC	CASSLTQGPSDEQFF
NA	TRBV19	TRBJ1-1	NA	TGTGCCAGTAGTATAGAGGGCTTCCTCAGCACTGAAGCTTTCTTT	CASSIEGFLSTEAFF
few	TRBV10-3	TRBJ1-5	NA	TGTGCCATCAGTGTGGGGGGGGATCAGCCCCAGCATTTT	CAISVGGDQPQHF
few	TRBV7-9	TRBJ2-7	NA	TGTGCCAGCAGCGACAGGACTTCCTACGAGCAGTACTTC	CASSDRTSYEQYF
NA	TRBV5-1	TRBJ1-3	NA	TGCGCCAGCAGCCCTTATAGTCCCATATATTTT	CASSPYSPIYF
NA	TRBV10-1	TRBJ2-3	NA	TGCGCCAGCAGTGACCAGGACGGAACAGATACGCAGTATTTT	CASSDQDGTDTQYF
few	TRBV9	TRBJ1-6	NA	TGTGCCAGCAGCGTAGGTGACGATTCACCCCTCCACTTT	CASSVGDDSPLHF
few	TRBV2	TRBJ2-1	TRBD1	TGTGCCAGCAGTGAACCCAAGGACAGGGTGGTTGGGAATGAGCAGTTCTTC	CASSEPKDRVVGNEQFF
NA	TRBV29-1	TRBJ2-7	TRBD1	TGCAGCATCCGGGACAGGGTAACGTACGAGCAGTACTTC	CSIRDRVTYEQYF
few	TRBV27	TRBJ2-7	NA	TGTGCCAGCAGGCCCCATTACGAGCAGTACTTC	CASRPHYEQYF
once	TRBV18	TRBJ1-3	NA	TGTGCCAGCTCACCCTCCCCGTTCCCCCAGAGAAACACCATATATTTT	CASSPSPFPQRNTIYF
few	TRBV13	TRBJ1-2	TRBD1	TGTGCCAGCAGCTCGCAGGAGGACAGGGTCTATGGCTACACCTTC	CASSSQEDRVYGYTF
few	TRBV2	TRBJ1-2	NA	TGTGCCAGCAGCCGGTTGATGGCAACTGACAACTATGGCTACACCTTC	CASSRLMATDNYGYTF
few	TRBV30	TRBJ1-2	NA	TGTGCCTATGGGGGTGACACCTACTATGGCTACACCTTC	CAYGGDTYYGYTF
NA	TRBV5-6	TRBJ1-1	NA	TGTGCCAGCAGCTTGGGGACAGCATACACTGAAGCTTTCTTT	CASSLGTAYTEAFF
NA	TRBV28	TRBJ2-1	NA	TGTGCCACAGACAGGAAAAATGAGCAGTTCTTC	CATDRKNEQFF
NA	TRBV6-5	TRBJ2-7	NA	TGTGCCAGCAGCCCCGGCAGCGAGCAGTACTTC	CASSPGSEQYF
NA	TRBV28	TRBJ1-5	NA	TGTGCCAGCAGTTTTGCAGGGCCCCCAAATCAGCCCCAGCATTTT	CASSFAGPPNQPQHF
once	TRBV2	TRBJ2-5	NA	TGTGCCAGCAGTGAAGGACAGTCAGGAGAGACCCAGTACTTC	CASSEGQSGETQYF
NA	TRBV29-1	TRBJ1-1	TRBD1	TGCAGCGTCGAAGATAGGACAGGGGTGCGAGCTGAAGCTTTCTTT	CSVEDRTGVRAEAFF
NA	TRBV6-5	TRBJ2-7	NA	TGTGCCAGCAGTCCGGGACCCACCGGGAACGAGCAGTACTTC	CASSPGPTGNEQYF
once	TRBV19	TRBJ2-7	NA	TGTGCCAGTAGTCCGAGCTGGCTGGAAGACGAGCAGTACTTC	CASSPSWLEDEQYF
NA	TRBV5-5	TRBJ1-4	NA	TGTGCCAGCAGCTTGGGGGGCAATAATGAAAAACTGTTTTTT	CASSLGGNNEKLFF
NA	TRBV5-4	TRBJ2-2	NA	TGTGCCAGCAGCTTCCCTCCCGGAACAGGCAGCACCGGGGAGCTGTTTTTT	CASSFPPGTGSTGELFF
NA	TRBV18	TRBJ1-5	TRBD1	TGTGCCAGCTCCCGGGGACAGGGGGAAGGTCAGCCCCAGCATTTT	CASSRGQGEGQPQHF
few	TRBV7-2	TRBJ2-7	NA	TGTGCCAGCAGCTTAGGGACATTGAGCTCCTACGAGCAGTACTTC	CASSLGTLSSYEQYF
once	TRBV7-9	TRBJ1-5	NA	TGTGCCAGCAGCTCGGGGGTAGGGGAGAATCAGCCCCAGCATTTT	CASSSGVGENQPQHF